This T cell receptor (beta chain) was observed in a study of blood T cell repertoires in COVID-19. The overall study: Nucleic acid was either cDNA or gDNA, and it came from T cells, B-cell-depleted T cells, or PBMCs.

Data came from immunoSEQ multiplex PCR; TCRdb stores just in-frame clones and leaves some out. The sample carries about 300,000 clones, 70% to 90% recorded once. Among Cohort 3 donors, those recovered had two negative PCRs, clearance, or symptom resolution. CDR1 is SGHTA, CDR2 FQGNSA, per germline. CDR3 length equals 13 residues. V was clipped by 2 bases and J by 1 base, with 4 bases between them. The receptor was isolated from a woman aged 30 to 39 who had recovered from COVID-19. The sample consisted of PBMCs or T cells enriched from blood (not recorded which). The chain employs TRBV7-2 and TRBJ2-3; D unresolved. The CDR3 here is CASSLPGTDTQYF. Here the CDR3 DNA reads TGTGCCAGCAGCTTACCTGGCACAGATACGCAGTATTTT.